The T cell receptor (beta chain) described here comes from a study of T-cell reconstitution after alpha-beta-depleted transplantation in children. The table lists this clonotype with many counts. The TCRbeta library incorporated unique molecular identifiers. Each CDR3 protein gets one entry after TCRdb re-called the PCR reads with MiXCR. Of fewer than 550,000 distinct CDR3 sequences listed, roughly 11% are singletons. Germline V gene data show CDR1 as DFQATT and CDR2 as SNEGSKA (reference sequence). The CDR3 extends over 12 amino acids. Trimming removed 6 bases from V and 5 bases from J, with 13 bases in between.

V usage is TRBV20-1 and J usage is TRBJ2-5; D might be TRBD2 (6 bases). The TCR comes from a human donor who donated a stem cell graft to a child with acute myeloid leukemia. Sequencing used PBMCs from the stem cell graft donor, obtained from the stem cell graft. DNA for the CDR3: TGCAGTGCGGATCGACGGGGGGAGACCCAGTACTTC. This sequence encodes CSADRRGETQYF.